This T cell receptor (beta chain) was sequenced for a study of blood T cells in healthy people across ages. This clonotype was recorded a few times. The CDR3 is 14 residues long. The J segment lost 8 bases and the V segment lost 3 bases, leaving 5 bases of the junction unmatched. Then a second PCR, running about 6 to 12 cycles, was carried out with a sample-barcoded 5' primer and a J-beta primer mix. Each CDR3 protein is one row after TCRdb ran MiXCR on the 5' RACE reads. The sample contains some 1.5 million distinct CDR3 sequences, 28% of which appear only once. The sample consisted of blood. This TCR was sampled from a young woman in good health. J is TRBJ2-1 and V is TRBV12-3 or TRBV12-4; 9 bases are shared with TRBD1. The CDR3 spells CASSLGQGNDEQFF. CDR3 DNA: TGTGCCAGCAGTTTGGGACAGGGAAACGATGAGCAGTTCTTC.